A single T cell receptor (beta chain) is shown here with its context. Trimming stripped 4 bases from V and 1 base from J, with 10 bases between. CDR1 is SQVTM and CDR2 is ANQGSEA in the germline V gene. CDR3 length equals 13 residues. This entry belongs to a study of cytomegalovirus exposure and HLA in healthy donors. The primer mix had 60 Vbeta and 13 Jbeta primers. Clones were read by immunoSEQ multiplex PCR, and TCRdb kept only the in-frame ones, dropping some. Of 200,000 to 250,000 clones listed, about 70% are singletons. Sequencing was done on a sample of PBMCs. This TCR was recovered from a woman in her 30s in good health and CMV-seronegative. The chain carries TRBV29-1 and TRBJ1-1; D uncertain. The CDR3 loop reads CSVVRRANTEAFF. The DNA of the CDR3 is TGCAGCGTTGTGCGGAGAGCGAACACTGAAGCTTTCTTT.